This TCR beta chain was sequenced during a study of blood T cell repertoires in COVID-19 (dated by TCRdb to about 2020). About the study as a whole: Collaborator samples came from the United States, Italy and Spain and covered acute and convalescent phases of COVID-19. The prospective study material was composed of cDNA or gDNA derived from T cells, B-cell-depleted T cells, or PBMCs. Subjects who had been exposed to COVID-19, were actively infected with it, or had recovered from it provided the deeply sampled blood TCRbeta repertoires that made up the dataset. A freely available public database, intended as a resource for researchers studying the immune response to SARS-CoV-2, is where the repertoires were released. Samples were obtained from the ongoing ImmuneRACE study (first 160 participants) and from over 1,000 subjects provided by 6 global collaborators. Sample metadata almost always included a de-identified subject ID, COVID-19 status, age in years and sex. Where available, HLA class I and class II types were obtained from metadata supplied by the sample provider rather than from assay-based typing.

CDR1 and CDR2 are drawn from the germline V gene: SGDLS, YYNGEE. Taken from cysteine to phenylalanine, the CDR3 has 15 residues. Only the CDR3 DNA is retained, 45 bases long and in frame from the first base. V gives up 3 bases and J gives up 7 bases, and the segment between their germline ends measures 17 bases. TCRbeta CDR3 regions were amplified from genomic DNA using the immunoSEQ Assay, a bias-controlled multiplex PCR. In the source study's methods: Within the assay, amplification of reference gene primers was used to estimate how many nucleated cells each sample contained. Sequence reads were collapsed and filtered to measure the absolute abundance of every unique TCRbeta CDR3 rearrangement. For each sample, productive Simpson clonality was calculated as the square root of Simpson's diversity index over productive rearrangements. TCRdb mirrors the immuneACCESS table, restricted to in-frame sequences. Some clones are absent from its copies; in checked studies, under half trace to an unresolved V gene, and the reason for the others is unknown. That table gives V, J and clone size, and the DNA gave D and trimming. This sample lists around 110,000 clones; 82% were detected once. Together, the top ten hold about 4.2% of the sample.

In regard to this clone: Its antigen is currently not known. No base quality information exists; no much larger clone differs at one position.

Paper-wide results and their limitations: Clinical and demographic metadata were provided uncurated, with the amount varying by source and participant.

The collaborating institutions used their own protocols to collect whole blood in K2EDTA tubes. Collaborator samples were shipped for TCRbeta analysis as frozen whole blood, isolated PBMCs, or DNA extracted from either sample type. The chain is encoded by TRBV9 joined to TRBJ2-1, with TRBD2 as a weak D call on 6 bases. The sequenced material came from peripheral blood. This sequence was found in a woman aged 70-85 years with acute or convalescent COVID-19. The CDR3 amino acid sequence is: CASSAAGLTLNEQFF. The bases read TGTGCCAGCAGCGCCGCGGGACTTACCTTGAATGAGCAGTTCTTC.